The present entry profiles one TCR beta chain with its context. The antigen is not known. Sequencing was performed with immunoSEQ multiplex PCR; in TCRdb, only in-frame clones are kept and a portion is missing. The sample includes tens of thousands of clones, about 86% of them seen just once. This entry comes from a study of STAT5B mutations in CD4+ large granular lymphocyte leukemia. The ends were cut back, 4 bases at V and 2 bases at J, with 6 bases in the middle. The CDR3 has 12 residues. CDR1 SEHNR and CDR2 FQNEAQ come from the germline V gene (reference sequence). Whole-study results and caveats: TRBV06-family usage was enriched in top patient clones (8/27) versus controls (2/35). The CD4+ versus CD8+ T-LGLL clonality difference may reflect limited sample size.

The source is a human donor in good health. The specimen sequenced was CD4+ T cells from blood buffy coats. The V call is TRBV7-9, the J call TRBJ2-7; no reliable D call. In DNA, the CDR3 is TGTGCCAGCAGCTCGGTTACCTACGAGCAGTACTTC. This codes for CASSSVTYEQYF. The full variable domain, completed using reference TRBV7-9 and TRBJ2-7, is DTGVSQNPRHKITKRGQNVTFRCDPISEHNRLYWYRQTLGQGPEFLTYFQNEAQLEKSRLLSDRFSAERPKGSFSTLEIQRTEQGDSAMYLCASSSVTYEQYFGPGTRLTVT.